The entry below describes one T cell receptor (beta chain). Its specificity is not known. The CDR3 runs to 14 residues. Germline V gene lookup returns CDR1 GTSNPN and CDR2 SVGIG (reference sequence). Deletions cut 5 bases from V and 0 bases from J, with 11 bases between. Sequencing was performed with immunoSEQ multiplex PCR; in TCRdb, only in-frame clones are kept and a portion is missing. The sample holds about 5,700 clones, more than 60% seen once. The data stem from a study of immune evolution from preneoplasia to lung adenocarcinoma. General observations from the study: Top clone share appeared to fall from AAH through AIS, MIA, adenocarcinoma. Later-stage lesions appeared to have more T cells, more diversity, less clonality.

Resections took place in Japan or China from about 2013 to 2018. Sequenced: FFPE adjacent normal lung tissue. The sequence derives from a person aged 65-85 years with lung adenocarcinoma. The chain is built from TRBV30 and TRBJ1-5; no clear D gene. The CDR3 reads CAWRGRNSNQPQHF. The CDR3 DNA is TGTGCCTGGCGTGGAAGGAATAGCAATCAGCCCCAGCATTTT.